What follows are 28 T cell receptor beta chains derived from one specimen sequenced in a study of T cells in Graves' hyperthyroidism and ophthalmopathy. Regions amplified from RNA transcripts were the TCR beta CDR3 regions. The HTBI primer set served for first-round RT-PCR of the TCR CDR3. MiXCR was run by TCRdb on the multiplex PCR reads, yielding one entry per CDR3 protein. The sample has 250,000 to 350,000 distinct CDR3 sequences, around a sixth seen once; the top ten hold roughly a third. What was sequenced was blood. Receptor source: a young man with Graves' hyperthyroidism.

This clonotype has ten or more counts. V is TRBV10-3 and J is TRBJ1-1; possible D gene TRBD1, 5 bases. The length of the CDR3 is 16 residues. Trimming pared 11 bases from V and 1 base from J, leaving 23 bases between. The germline CDR1 and CDR2 sequences are ENHRY and SYGVKD. DNA for the CDR3: TGTGCCCTCGGGGGGACCGAGGACACCTCGAACACTGAAGCTTTCTTT. Amino acids: CALGGTEDTSNTEAFF.

The V and J genes are TRBV20-1 and TRBJ2-1; 10 bases agree with TRBD2. V trimming: 1 base; J trimming: 8 bases; junction bases outside the gene matches: 8. In germline, CDR1 is DFQATT, CDR2 SNEGSKA (reference sequence). The CDR3 is made up of 15 amino acids. DNA of the CDR3: TGCAGTGCTAGAGTCCGTGCTAGCGGGAGTTATGAGCAGTTCTTC. This gives the protein CSARVRASGSYEQFF.

This clonotype came up a few times. CDR3 sequence: CASSQGLAGVLATEQYF. In nucleotides, the CDR3 is TGTGCCAGCAGCCAAGGACTAGCGGGAGTCCTGGCTACCGAGCAGTACTTC. The V gene is TRBV4-2, the J gene TRBJ2-7; 12 bases are shared with TRBD2. This CDR3 comprises 17 residues. V shed 1 base and J 6 bases; nucleotides not matched to a gene: 10. Per the germline V gene, CDR1 is LGHNA and CDR2 is YNFKEQ.

The chain couples TRBV2 to TRBJ1-1; 9 bases align to TRBD1. Germline V gene data show CDR1 as SNHLY and CDR2 as FYNNEI. CDR3 size: 14 residues. V shed 6 bases, J shed 7 bases, and the junction held 9 bases outside the gene matches. The CDR3 is CASRAGQGKFEAFF. The DNA of the CDR3 is TGTGCCAGCAGGGCGGGACAGGGAAAGTTTGAAGCTTTCTTT.

The gene calls are TRBV28 and TRBJ2-1; D ambiguous. V dropped 2 bases and J dropped 0 bases, with 11 bases sitting between them. Germline V gene lookup returns CDR1 MDHEN and CDR2 SYDVKM. This CDR3 has 16 amino acids. Written as DNA, the CDR3 is TGTGCCAGCAGTTTAGTAAGAGGAAACTCCTACAATGAGCAGTTCTTC. Its protein product is CASSLVRGNSYNEQFF.

Only one count was recorded for this clonotype. The genes are TRBV7-2 and TRBJ1-6; possible D gene TRBD1, 5 bases. This CDR3 has 13 amino acids. V shed 4 bases and J shed 10 bases, with 11 bases lying between them. Germline-derived CDR1 and CDR2 are SGHTA and FQGNSA. The CDR3 bases are TGTACCAGCAGCTCGACAGCCCGGTCACCCCTCCACTTT. Its protein product is CTSSSTARSPLHF. Filled out from reference TRBV7-2 and TRBJ1-6, the complete variable domain reads GAGVSQSPSNKVTEKGKDVELRCDPISGHTALYWYRQSLGQGLEFLIYFQGNSAPDKSGLPSDRFSAERTGGSVSTLTIQRTQQEDSAVYLCTSSSTARSPLHFGNGTRLTVT.

This clonotype was observed at least ten times. The chain combines TRBV12-3 or TRBV12-4 with TRBJ2-7, with unresolved D. The CDR3 sequence is 13 residues long. V was shortened by 3 bases and J by 0 bases, with 6 bases between the two germline ends. The CDR3 region is CASSFAVSYEQYF. In nucleotides, the CDR3 is TGTGCCAGCAGTTTCGCAGTCTCCTACGAGCAGTACTTC.

This clonotype was recorded at least ten times. The chain recombines TRBV24-1 with TRBJ1-1; 9 nucleotides agree with TRBD1. The germline gives CDR1 KGHDR, CDR2 SFDVKD. This CDR3 spans 15 amino acids. After removal of 5 bases from V and 4 bases from J, the junction contained 7 bases not matched to a gene. As DNA, the CDR3 is TGTGCCACCAGTGGATCGGGACAGGGTGGCACTGAAGCTTTCTTT. Residues: CATSGSGQGGTEAFF.

V usage is TRBV28 and J usage is TRBJ2-7, with TRBD1 matching 10 bases. The CDR3 sequence is 18 residues long. With V trimmed by 7 bases and J by 2 bases, 17 bases remained unmatched. The germline gives CDR1 MDHEN, CDR2 SYDVKM. CDR3 coding DNA: TGTGCCAGCACTCTCTCGCCGGGACAGGGGAGGCTTGCCTACGAGCAGTACTTC. As protein: CASTLSPGQGRLAYEQYF.

This clonotype was observed many times. This chain uses TRBV18 with TRBJ1-2; 8 nucleotides line up with TRBD1. The CDR3 runs to 14 residues. After removal of 2 bases from V and 4 bases from J, the junction contained 3 bases not matched to a gene. In germline, CDR1 is KGHSH, CDR2 LQKENI. CDR3 amino acids: CASSPDRGVYGYTF. CDR3 in DNA: TGTGCCAGCTCACCAGACAGGGGCGTCTATGGCTACACCTTC.

This clonotype has more than one count but fewer than ten. The rearrangement links TRBV24-1 to TRBJ2-1; 10 nucleotides match TRBD2. V trimming: 5 bases; J trimming: 6 bases; junction bases outside the gene matches: 9. CDR3 length equals 16 residues. Germline V gene sequence: CDR1 KGHDR, CDR2 SFDVKD. The CDR3 DNA reads as TGTGCCACCAGTGGCGGATCACTAGCGGGAATCAATGAGCAGTTCTTC. Amino acid sequence: CATSGGSLAGINEQFF.

Here the CDR3 DNA reads TGTGCCAGCAGCTTGAGTCCCAACCCTGAAGCTTTCTTT. It encodes CASSLSPNPEAFF. The rearrangement uses TRBV5-6 and TRBJ1-1; D unresolved. The CDR3 length is 13 residues. The ends were cut back, 1 base at V and 6 bases at J, with 10 bases in the middle. Germline CDR1 SGHDT, CDR2 YYEEEE.

This clonotype showed up just a few times. The rearrangement uses TRBV29-1 and TRBJ1-5, with a weak D call TRBD1 (5 bases). V lost 4 bases to trimming and J lost 5 bases, with 9 bases between them. From germline, CDR1 is SQVTM and CDR2 ANQGSEA. The CDR3 has 12 amino acids. The CDR3 DNA follows: TGCAGCGTTGGAGAGACAGATCAGCCCCAGCATTTT. As protein: CSVGETDQPQHF.

This clonotype was recorded many times. The genes are TRBV5-6 and TRBJ1-5; D gene uncertain. With 2 bases removed from V and 2 bases from J, the gap between germline ends came to 11 bases. The CDR3 runs 15 residues. CDR1 is SGHDT, CDR2 YYEEEE, per germline. CDR3 amino acids: CASSLERYRNQPQHF. CDR3 sequence (DNA): TGTGCCAGCAGCTTAGAGCGTTATCGCAATCAGCCCCAGCATTTT.

This chain links TRBV7-8 with TRBJ1-2; 7 nucleotides agree with TRBD1. This CDR3 is 19 amino acids long. In germline, CDR1 is SGHVS, CDR2 FQNEAQ. Unmatched junction bases numbered 16, after V lost 1 base and J lost 2 bases. Here the CDR3 reads CASSLVRFPKDRPNYGYTF. DNA for the CDR3: TGTGCCAGCAGCTTAGTGAGATTTCCCAAGGACAGGCCAAACTATGGCTACACCTTC. Complete variable domain (other parts from reference TRBV7-8 and TRBJ1-2): GAGVSQSPRYKVAKRGQDVALRCDPISGHVSLFWYQQALGQGPEFLTYFQNEAQLDKSGLPSDRFFAERPEGSVSTLKIQRTQQEDSAVYLCASSLVRFPKDRPNYGYTFGSGTRLTVV.

This clonotype was seen only a few times. The chain links TRBV2 to TRBJ2-7, with 7 positions matching TRBD2. The germline CDR1 and CDR2 sequences are SNHLY and FYNNEI. The V gene end was trimmed by 6 bases and the J gene end by 3 bases; junction bases not matched to a gene: 5. This CDR3 region has 13 residues. The CDR3 nucleotides are TGTGCCAGCAGCCGGGAGGTAGTCTACGAGCAGTACTTC. This encodes CASSREVVYEQYF.

The rearrangement links TRBV20-1 to TRBJ2-5; the D gene is possibly TRBD2 (6 bases). This CDR3 region has 12 residues. In germline, CDR1 is DFQATT, CDR2 SNEGSKA (reference sequence). Trimming removed 0 bases from V and 5 bases from J, with 7 bases in between. In DNA form, the CDR3 reads TGCAGTGCTAGAGAGGCGGGGGAGACCCAGTACTTC. Translated, it gives CSAREAGETQYF.

V and J are TRBV29-1 and TRBJ1-5, with a possible D match to TRBD1 (5 bases). V lost 7 bases and J 6 bases, leaving 16 bases between the germline ends. CDR1 is SQVTM, CDR2 ANQGSEA, per germline. This CDR3 has 13 residues. The CDR3 reads CSAWDGESQPQHF. CDR3 bases: TGCAGCGCCTGGGACGGTGAGAGTCAGCCCCAGCATTTT.

The V gene is TRBV7-3, the J gene TRBJ2-3; 7 bases fit TRBD2. This CDR3 is 18 amino acids long. The V segment lost 1 base and the J segment 0 bases; nucleotides outside the gene matches: 10. Germline-derived CDR1 and CDR2 are SGHTA and FQGTGA. The chain's CDR3 is CASSLRDYLAASTDTQYF. CDR3 DNA sequence: TGTGCCAGCAGCTTAAGGGACTACCTGGCGGCTAGCACAGATACGCAGTATTTT.

The CDR3, as DNA: TGCGCCAGCAGCTTGGAATTCATACAAGAGACCCAGTACTTC. As protein: CASSLEFIQETQYF. The chain recombines TRBV5-1 with TRBJ2-5; D unresolved. Germline V lookup: CDR1 SGHRS, CDR2 YFSETQ. This CDR3 comprises 14 residues. V was shortened by 0 bases and J by 2 bases, with 8 bases between the two germline ends.

This clonotype was detected only once. This chain connects TRBV28 to TRBJ2-5, with 9 nucleotides matching TRBD2. In germline, CDR1 is MDHEN, CDR2 SYDVKM. The CDR3 spans 18 residues. V lost 6 bases to trimming and J lost 5 bases; unmatched junction nucleotides: 19. The CDR3 loop reads CASSFIQNGREGPETQYF. The CDR3 DNA follows: TGTGCCAGCAGCTTCATCCAGAACGGGCGGGAGGGCCCTGAGACCCAGTACTTC.

This clonotype turned up a few times. It is likely a read error, because the conserved phenylalanine at the end of the CDR3 is missing. V is TRBV4-1 and J is TRBJ1-6; TRBD1 matches 8 bases. Trimming cost V 4 bases and J 10 bases; bases outside gene matches: 12. CDR1 is MGHRA and CDR2 is YSYEKL in the germline V gene. The CDR3 loop spans 16 amino acids. This chain's CDR3 is CASSLPRDRGGSPLHL. The CDR3 bases are TGCGCCAGCAGCCTTCCCCGCGACAGGGGAGGCTCACCCCTCCACCTT.

The table lists this clonotype with a few counts. The CDR3 is CASSSGTPFEQFF. In nucleotides, the CDR3 is TGTGCCAGCAGCTCCGGGACACCCTTTGAGCAGTTCTTC. The chain has TRBV7-2 and TRBJ2-1; tentative D call: TRBD1 (6 bases). Germline CDR1 SGHTA, CDR2 FQGNSA. Deletions cut 4 bases from V and 9 bases from J, with 13 bases between. CDR3 length: 13 amino acids.

This clonotype was detected only a few times. The J gene is TRBJ1-5, the V gene TRBV28, with D maybe TRBD1 (5 bases). The V gene's germline CDR1 is MDHEN and CDR2 SYDVKM. CDR3 size: 14 residues. Trimming left V 8 bases short and J 7 bases short, with 18 bases between. DNA of the CDR3: TGTGCCAGCTGTGTCATTACCCGGGACCAGCCCCAGCATTTT. It yields the protein CASCVITRDQPQHF.

The chain carries TRBV5-1 and TRBJ1-2; TRBD1 matches 9 bases. The CDR3 has 13 residues. Germline V gene lookup returns CDR1 SGHRS and CDR2 YFSETQ. V dropped 3 bases and J dropped 8; count of bases not matched to a gene: 5. In nucleotides, the CDR3 is TGCGCCAGCAGCTCGGGACAGGGTTCGGGCTACACCTTC. Residues: CASSSGQGSGYTF.

The chain uses TRBV6-5 and TRBJ2-7; D is ambiguous. The germline gives CDR1 MNHEY, CDR2 SVGAGI. Trimming took 2 bases from V and 2 from J, leaving 7 bases between them. This CDR3 region has 13 residues. CDR3 in amino acids: CASSYRSAYEQYF. Here the CDR3 DNA reads TGTGCCAGCAGTTACCGATCGGCCTACGAGCAGTACTTC.

This clonotype was recorded many times. The rearrangement uses TRBV2 and TRBJ2-3, with D possibly being TRBD2 (5 bases). The CDR3 spans 13 residues. CDR1 is SNHLY, CDR2 FYNNEI, per germline. V gave up 6 bases and J gave up 1 base, with 8 bases separating them. This CDR3 is CASREDGTDTQYF. CDR3 bases: TGTGCCAGCAGGGAGGACGGCACAGATACGCAGTATTTT.

The J gene is TRBJ2-2, the V gene TRBV11-2, with 7 bases identical to TRBD2. Germline CDR1 is SGHAT and CDR2 is FQNNGV. This CDR3 has 14 residues. Trimming cost V 3 bases and J 6 bases; bases outside gene matches: 4. For the CDR3, the DNA is TGTGCCAGCAGCTTTGCGGGAGCGGCCGGGGAGCTGTTTTTT. Encoded protein: CASSFAGAAGELFF.